The source of this TCR beta chain is a study of vaccination and CD4 T cells after COVID-19. Study-level background: Nasal swab PCR identified SARS-CoV-2 in the convalescent patients, of whom several were mild and one severe.

On this clonotype itself: What it binds is not known.

Sequencing of DNA taken from cultured CD4+ T cells relied on the Oncomine TCR Beta short-read assay. Each CDR3 protein gets one entry after TCRdb re-called the PCR reads with MiXCR. Of fewer than 20,000 distinct CDR3 sequences in the sample, around 45% were seen once. Sample treatment: approximately nine-day PBMC culture with coronavirus spike peptide pools or control peptides (ViraFEST assay). Culture of 1.5 million to 2.5 million PBMCs per well took place with around 10 IU/ml IL-2 and 9 to 10 ug/ml peptide pools. General study points: From a median of about 21 to 40, SARS-CoV-2-reactive clonotypes increased, though not significantly.

This CDR3 region has 17 residues. Germline loops: CDR1 LNHNV, CDR2 YYDKDF (reference sequence). V dropped 1 base and J dropped 1; count of bases not matched to a gene: 8. This specimen was CD4+ T cells from blood, cultured in vitro, taken after SARS-CoV-2 vaccination. This sequence joins TRBV15 and TRBJ2-5; TRBD2 aligns across 8 bases. The sequence was obtained from a human donor who had recovered from COVID-19. The CDR3 protein is CATSRVEGAGVQETQYF. The CDR3 DNA follows: TGTGCCACCAGCAGAGTGGAGGGAGCGGGGGTCCAAGAGACCCAGTACTTC. The full variable domain, completed using reference TRBV15 and TRBJ2-5, is DAMVIQNPRYQVTQFGKPVTLSCSQTLNHNVMYWYQQKSSQAPKLLFHYYDKDFNNEADTPDNFQSRRPNTSFCFLDIRSPGLGDTAMYLCATSRVEGAGVQETQYFGPGTRLLVL.